This TCR beta chain was sequenced for a study of blood T cells in healthy people across ages. This clonotype was found many times. At one boundary the junction diverges from the germline segment, which might be a read error. Sample-barcoded 5' priming and a J-beta primer mix drove a second PCR of roughly 7 to 11 cycles. Each CDR3 protein gets one entry after TCRdb re-called the 5' RACE reads with MiXCR. The table shows hundreds of thousands of distinct CDR3 sequences, with approximately 49% occurring only once. The clonotype was recovered from a woman aged 60-75 years in good health. Sequencing was carried out using blood.

The CDR3 sequence is CASSLLAGGQETQYF. The CDR3 DNA reads TGTGCCAGCAGTTTGTTAGCGGGAGGTCAAGAGACCCAGTACTTC. The V gene is TRBV5-1, the J gene TRBJ2-5; TRBD2 matches at 10 bases. CDR1 is SGHRS and CDR2 is YFSETQ in the germline V gene. The CDR3 is 15 amino acids.